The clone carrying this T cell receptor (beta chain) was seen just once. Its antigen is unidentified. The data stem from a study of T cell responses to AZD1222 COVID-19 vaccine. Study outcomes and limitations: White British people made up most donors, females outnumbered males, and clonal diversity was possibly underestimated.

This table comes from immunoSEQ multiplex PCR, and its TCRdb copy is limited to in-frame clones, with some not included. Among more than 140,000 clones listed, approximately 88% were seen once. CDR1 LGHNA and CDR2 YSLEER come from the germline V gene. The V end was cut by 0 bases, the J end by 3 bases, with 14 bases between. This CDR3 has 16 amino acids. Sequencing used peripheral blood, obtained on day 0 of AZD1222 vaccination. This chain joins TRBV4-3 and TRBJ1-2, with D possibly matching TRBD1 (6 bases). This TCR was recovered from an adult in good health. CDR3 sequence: CASSQDQDSGDYGYTF. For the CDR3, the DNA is TGCGCCAGCAGCCAAGATCAGGACAGCGGAGACTATGGCTACACCTTC.